This T cell receptor beta chain was captured by sequencing in a study of glioma-infiltrating T cells after dendritic cell vaccination. Study background: Patients had newly diagnosed or recurrent glioblastoma and received dendritic cell vaccines. Patients received three intradermal dendritic cell vaccine injections at biweekly intervals. The vaccine used monocyte-derived dendritic cells pulsed overnight with autologous tumor lysate.

This sample's time point: after dendritic cell vaccination, including at tumor progression/relapse. The PCR used 60 V beta and 13 J beta primers. The method was immunoSEQ multiplex PCR; TCRdb's version includes in-frame clones alone and lacks a portion of them. The data contain roughly 80,000 clones, 87% of them seen just once; the ten biggest clones take up around 2.4%. V trimming: 8 bases; J trimming: 4 bases; junction bases outside the gene matches: 5. The CDR3 runs to 13 residues. Germline-derived CDR1 and CDR2 are LNHNV and YYDKDF (reference sequence). Sequences were derived from blood, sampled after dendritic cell vaccination. The TCR comes from a human donor with glioblastoma. V and J are TRBV15 and TRBJ2-1; 7 bases are shared with TRBD1. The CDR3: CATSGQIYNEQFF. In nucleotides, the CDR3 is TGTGCCACCTCGGGACAGATTTACAATGAGCAGTTCTTC.